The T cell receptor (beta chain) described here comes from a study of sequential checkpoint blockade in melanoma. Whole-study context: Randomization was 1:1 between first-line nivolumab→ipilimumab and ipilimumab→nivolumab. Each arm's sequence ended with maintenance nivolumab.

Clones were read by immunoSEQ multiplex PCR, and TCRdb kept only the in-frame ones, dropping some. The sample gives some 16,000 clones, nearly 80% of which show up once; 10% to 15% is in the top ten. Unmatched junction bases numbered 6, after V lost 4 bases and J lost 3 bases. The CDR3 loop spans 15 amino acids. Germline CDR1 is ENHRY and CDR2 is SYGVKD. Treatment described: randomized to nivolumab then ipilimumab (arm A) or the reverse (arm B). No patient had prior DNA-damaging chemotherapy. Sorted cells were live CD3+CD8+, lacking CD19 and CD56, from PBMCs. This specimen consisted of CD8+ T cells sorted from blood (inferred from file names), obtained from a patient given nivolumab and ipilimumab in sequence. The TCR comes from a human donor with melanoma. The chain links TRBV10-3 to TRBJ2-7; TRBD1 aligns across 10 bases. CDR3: CAISGSTGGSYEQYF. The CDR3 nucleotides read TGTGCCATCAGTGGATCGACAGGGGGCAGCTACGAGCAGTACTTC.